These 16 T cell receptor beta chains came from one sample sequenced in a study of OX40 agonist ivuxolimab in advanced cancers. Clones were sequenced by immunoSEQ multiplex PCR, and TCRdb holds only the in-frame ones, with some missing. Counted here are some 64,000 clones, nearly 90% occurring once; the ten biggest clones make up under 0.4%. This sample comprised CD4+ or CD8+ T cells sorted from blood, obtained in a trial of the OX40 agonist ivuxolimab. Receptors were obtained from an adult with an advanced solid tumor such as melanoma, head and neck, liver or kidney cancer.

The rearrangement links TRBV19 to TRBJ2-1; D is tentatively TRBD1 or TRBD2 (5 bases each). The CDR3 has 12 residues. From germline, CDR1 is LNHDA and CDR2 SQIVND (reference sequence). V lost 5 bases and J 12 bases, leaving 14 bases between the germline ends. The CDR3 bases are TGTGCCAGTAGTGCATGGGGCAGCGGGCAGTTCTTC. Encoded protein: CASSAWGSGQFF.

CDR3 in amino acids: CASSFSPGYNEQFF. The CDR3 DNA reads TGTGCCAGCAGCTTTTCACCTGGATACAATGAGCAGTTCTTC. This chain connects TRBV7-2 to TRBJ2-1; D is ambiguous. V shed 3 bases and J shed 4 bases, with 10 bases lying between them. CDR1 SGHTA and CDR2 FQGNSA come from the germline V gene. CDR3 size: 14 residues.

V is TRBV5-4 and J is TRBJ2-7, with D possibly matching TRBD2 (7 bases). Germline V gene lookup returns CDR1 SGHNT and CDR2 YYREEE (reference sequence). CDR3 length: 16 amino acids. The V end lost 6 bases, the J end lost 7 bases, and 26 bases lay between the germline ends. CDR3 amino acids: CASKTGGSGTRGEQYF. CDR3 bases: TGTGCCAGCAAAACGGGGGGTAGCGGCACTAGGGGGGAGCAGTACTTC. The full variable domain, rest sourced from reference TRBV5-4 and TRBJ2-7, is ETGVTQSPTHLIKTRGQQVTLRCSSQSGHNTVSWYQQALGQGPQFIFQYYREEENGRGNFPPRFSGLQFPNYSSELNVNALELDDSALYLCASKTGGSGTRGEQYFGPGTRLTVT.

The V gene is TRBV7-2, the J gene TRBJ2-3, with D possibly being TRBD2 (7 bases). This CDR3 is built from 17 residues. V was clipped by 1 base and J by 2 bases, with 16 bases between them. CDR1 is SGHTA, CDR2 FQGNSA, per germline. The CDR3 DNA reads TGTGCCAGCAGCTTAGATGGGGGGGGCGCCCCCACAGATACGCAGTATTTT. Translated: CASSLDGGGAPTDTQYF.

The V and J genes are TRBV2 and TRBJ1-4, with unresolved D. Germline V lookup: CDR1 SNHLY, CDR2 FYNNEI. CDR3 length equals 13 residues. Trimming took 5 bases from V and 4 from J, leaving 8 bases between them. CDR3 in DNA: TGTGCCAGCAGTCCGGACGGTAATGAAAAACTGTTTTTT. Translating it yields CASSPDGNEKLFF.

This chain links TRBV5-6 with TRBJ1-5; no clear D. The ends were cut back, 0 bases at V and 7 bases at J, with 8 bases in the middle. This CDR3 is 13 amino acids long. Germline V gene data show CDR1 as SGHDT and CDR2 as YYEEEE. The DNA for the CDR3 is TGTGCCAGCAGCTTGGGAGTCGGACAGCCCCAGCATTTT. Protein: CASSLGVGQPQHF.

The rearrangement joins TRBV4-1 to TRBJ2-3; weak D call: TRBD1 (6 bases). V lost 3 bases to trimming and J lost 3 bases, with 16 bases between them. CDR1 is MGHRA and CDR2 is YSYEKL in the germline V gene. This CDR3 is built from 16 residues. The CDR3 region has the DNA TGCGCCAGCAGCCAGTTCCATACAGGGCGGACAGATACGCAGTATTTT. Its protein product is CASSQFHTGRTDTQYF.

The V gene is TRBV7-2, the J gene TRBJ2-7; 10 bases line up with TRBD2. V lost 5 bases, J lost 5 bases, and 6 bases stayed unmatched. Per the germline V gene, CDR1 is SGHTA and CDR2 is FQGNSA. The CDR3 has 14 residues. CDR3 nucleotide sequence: TGTGCCAGCAGCCCAAGACTAGCGGGCCACGAGCAGTACTTC. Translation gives CASSPRLAGHEQYF.

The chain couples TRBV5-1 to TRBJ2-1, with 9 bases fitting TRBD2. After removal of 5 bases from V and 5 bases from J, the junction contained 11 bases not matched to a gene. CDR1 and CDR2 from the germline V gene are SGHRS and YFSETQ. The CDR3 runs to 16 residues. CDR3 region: CASSYFSGGSHNEQFF. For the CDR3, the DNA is TGCGCCAGCAGTTATTTTAGCGGGGGATCCCACAATGAGCAGTTCTTC.

The CDR3 nucleotides read TGTGCCAGCAGCCCAGGTCGTCAGGGGAATTCACCCCTCCACTTT. Protein sequence: CASSPGRQGNSPLHF. V gene TRBV9 combines with J gene TRBJ1-6; maybe TRBD1 (6 bases). CDR3 length: 15 residues. The V end was cut by 4 bases, the J end by 7 bases, with 15 bases between. From germline, CDR1 is SGDLS and CDR2 YYNGEE.

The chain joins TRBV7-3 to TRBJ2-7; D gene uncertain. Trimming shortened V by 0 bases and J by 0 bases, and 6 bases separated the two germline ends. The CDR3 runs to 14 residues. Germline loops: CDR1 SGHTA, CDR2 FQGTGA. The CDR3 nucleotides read TGTGCCAGCAGCTTAACCCGCCTCTCCTACGAGCAGTACTTC. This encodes CASSLTRLSYEQYF.

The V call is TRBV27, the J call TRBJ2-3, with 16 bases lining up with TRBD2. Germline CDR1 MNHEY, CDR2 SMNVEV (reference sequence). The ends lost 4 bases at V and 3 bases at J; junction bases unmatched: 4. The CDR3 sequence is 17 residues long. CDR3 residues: CASSSGLAGGLTDTQYF. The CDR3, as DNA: TGTGCCAGCAGTTCGGGACTAGCGGGGGGGCTTACAGATACGCAGTATTTT.

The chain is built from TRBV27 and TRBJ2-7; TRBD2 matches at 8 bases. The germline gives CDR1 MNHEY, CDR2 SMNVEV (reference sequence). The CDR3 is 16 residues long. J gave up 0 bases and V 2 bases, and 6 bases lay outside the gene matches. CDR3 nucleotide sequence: TGTGCCAGCAGTTTAGTGGGACTAGGTACCTCCTACGAGCAGTACTTC. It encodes CASSLVGLGTSYEQYF.

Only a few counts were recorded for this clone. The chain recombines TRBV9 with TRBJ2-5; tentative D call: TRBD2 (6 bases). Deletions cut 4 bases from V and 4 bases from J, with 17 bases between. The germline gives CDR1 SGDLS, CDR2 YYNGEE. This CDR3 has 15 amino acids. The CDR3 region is CASSPQGGRGETQYF. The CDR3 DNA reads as TGTGCCAGCAGCCCCCAGGGAGGTAGGGGAGAGACCCAGTACTTC.

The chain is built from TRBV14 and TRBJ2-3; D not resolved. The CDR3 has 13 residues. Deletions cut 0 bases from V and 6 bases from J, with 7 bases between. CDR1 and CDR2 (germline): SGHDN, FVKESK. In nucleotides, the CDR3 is TGTGCCAGCAGCCAAGATCTTCAGGATACGCAGTATTTT. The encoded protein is CASSQDLQDTQYF. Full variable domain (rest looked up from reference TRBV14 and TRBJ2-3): EAGVTQFPSHSVIEKGQTVTLRCDPISGHDNLYWYRRVMGKEIKFLLHFVKESKQDESGMPNNRFLAERTGGTYSTLKVQPAELEDSGVYFCASSQDLQDTQYFGPGTRLTVL.

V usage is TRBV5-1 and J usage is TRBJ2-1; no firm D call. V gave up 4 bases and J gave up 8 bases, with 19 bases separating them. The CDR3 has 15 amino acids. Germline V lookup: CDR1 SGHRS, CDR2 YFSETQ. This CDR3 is CASSAWAQSVDEQFF. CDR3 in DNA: TGCGCCAGCAGCGCCTGGGCCCAATCGGTCGATGAGCAGTTCTTC.